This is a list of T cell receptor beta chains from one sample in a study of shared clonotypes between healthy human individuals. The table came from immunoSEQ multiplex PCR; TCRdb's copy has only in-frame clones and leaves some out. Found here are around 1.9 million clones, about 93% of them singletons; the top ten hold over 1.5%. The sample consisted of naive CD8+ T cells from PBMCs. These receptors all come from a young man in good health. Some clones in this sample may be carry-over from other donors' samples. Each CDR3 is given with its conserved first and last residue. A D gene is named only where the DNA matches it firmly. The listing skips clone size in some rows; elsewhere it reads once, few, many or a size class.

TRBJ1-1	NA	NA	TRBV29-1	TGCAGCGTGGCCTTTCCAGAGGGTAACACTGAAGCTTTCTTT	CSVAFPEGNTEAFF
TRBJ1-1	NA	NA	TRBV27	TGTGCCAGCAGTTCCGGTCCCACTGAAGCTTTCTTT	CASSSGPTEAFF
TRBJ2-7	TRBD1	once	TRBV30	TGTGCCTGGAGCGCCCTTGGACAGGTACACTCCTACGAGCAGTACTTC	CAWSALGQVHSYEQYF
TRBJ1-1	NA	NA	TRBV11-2	TGTGCCAGCAGCTTAGTCCAGGGGCTGAACACTGAAGCTTTCTTT	CASSLVQGLNTEAFF
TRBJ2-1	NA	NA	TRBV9	TGTGCCAGCAGCGTCGCGGGGATGAGGGATGAGCAGTTCTTC	CASSVAGMRDEQFF
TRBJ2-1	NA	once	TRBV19	TGTGCCAGTAGTATCTCCGGGGGCTTTGGCAATGAGCAGTTCTTC	CASSISGGFGNEQFF
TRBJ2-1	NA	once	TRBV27	TGTGCCAGCAGCAACCCCTGGGTAACCTACAATGAGCAGTTCTTC	CASSNPWVTYNEQFF
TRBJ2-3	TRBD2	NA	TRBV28	TGTGCCAGCAGTTTTCCCGGGACTAGCGCCCGGACAGATACGCAGTATTTT	CASSFPGTSARTDTQYF
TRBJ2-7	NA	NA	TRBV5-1	TGCGCCAGCAGCTTGGCCATTGCGGCGGGCTCCTACGAGCAGTACTTC	CASSLAIAAGSYEQYF
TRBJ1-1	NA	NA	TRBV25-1	TGTGCCAGCAGTAGGGGGACTGAAGCTTTCTTT	CASSRGTEAFF
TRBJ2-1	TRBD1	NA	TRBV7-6	TGTGCCAGCAGCTTGAGAACAGGGGACCAGTTCTTC	CASSLRTGDQFF